This T cell receptor beta chain derives from a study of blood T cell repertoires in COVID-19. In terms of age and location, participants ranged from roughly 18 to 95 years and lived in about 25 US areas. Produced via immunoSEQ multiplex PCR; TCRdb's table is partial and in-frame only. The profile shows approximately 300,000 clones, 85% to 90% of them singletons. Germline V gene data show CDR1 as SGHDT and CDR2 as YYEEEE. V was cut by 0 bases and J by 9 bases, with 13 bases left in between. The CDR3 runs to 15 residues. Sequenced sample: PBMCs or T cells enriched from blood (not recorded which). This chain links TRBV5-6 with TRBJ1-6; D might be TRBD1 (6 bases). This TCR derives from a young woman with acute COVID-19. CDR3 sequence: CASSLVGGGGSPLHF. DNA of the CDR3: TGTGCCAGCAGCTTGGTCGGAGGGGGGGGTTCACCCCTCCACTTT.